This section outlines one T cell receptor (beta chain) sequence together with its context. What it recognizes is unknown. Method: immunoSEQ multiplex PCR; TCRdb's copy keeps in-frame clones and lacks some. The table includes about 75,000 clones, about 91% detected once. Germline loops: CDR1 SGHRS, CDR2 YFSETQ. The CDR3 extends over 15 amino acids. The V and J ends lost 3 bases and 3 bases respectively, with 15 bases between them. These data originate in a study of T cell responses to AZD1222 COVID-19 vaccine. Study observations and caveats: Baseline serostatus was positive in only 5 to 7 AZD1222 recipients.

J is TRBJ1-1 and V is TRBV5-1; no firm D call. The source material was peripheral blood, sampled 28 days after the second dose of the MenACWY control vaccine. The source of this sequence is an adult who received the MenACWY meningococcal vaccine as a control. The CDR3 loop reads CASSWAGVGDTEAFF. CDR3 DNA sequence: TGCGCCAGCAGCTGGGCGGGCGTCGGGGACACTGAAGCTTTCTTT.